The T cell receptor (beta chain) described here comes from a study of OX40 agonist ivuxolimab in advanced cancers. Overall study: Aged roughly 23 to 90 with a mean of about 63 years, they were around 85% male. Partial response was recorded in three patients: one hepatocellular carcinoma and two cutaneous melanoma cases.

In regard to this clone: Antigen specificity is unknown.

Whole-study results and caveats: Average numbers of expanded clones were greater in CD8+ T cells than in CD4+. By week 6 at 0.1 to 3.0 mg/kg, blood CD4+ and CD8+ T cells had expanded clonally.

Libraries were prepared by immunoSEQ multiplex PCR; TCRdb keeps only in-frame clonotypes and omits some of them. Counted here are around 33,000 clones, 84% occurring once; the ten biggest clones make up 15% to 20%. The V end was cut by 6 bases, the J end by 2 bases, with 13 bases between. Germline values: CDR1 MRHNA, CDR2 SNTAGT. The CDR3 is 14 residues long. Specimen: CD4+ or CD8+ T cells sorted from blood, collected in a trial of the OX40 agonist ivuxolimab. The V call is TRBV6-4, the J call TRBJ1-1, with D possibly TRBD1 on 6 matching bases. This TCR was recovered from an adult with an advanced solid tumor such as melanoma, head and neck, liver or kidney cancer. Written as DNA, the CDR3 is TGTGCCAGCAGGGACAGCTCCCTTAACACTGAAGCTTTCTTT. Amino acid sequence: CASRDSSLNTEAFF.